A single count supports the clone carrying this TCR beta chain. Its antigen is not identified. The libraries were made with immunoSEQ version 4 in survey mode. Method: immunoSEQ multiplex PCR; TCRdb's copy keeps in-frame clones and lacks some. The sample shows under 15,000 clones, 65% to 75% of them seen only once. The CDR3 is 14 amino acids. With 4 bases removed from V and 0 bases from J, the gap between germline ends came to 9 bases. Germline CDR1 and CDR2: SGHTA and FQGNSA. The stimulus was lysate of CMV-infected fibroblasts, around 10 ug/mL. Sorting of responding CD4+ T cells relied on upregulated CD40 ligand together with CD69. Donors had undetectable plasma HIV-1 RNA, under 50 copies/mL, for 4+ years. Donors had CD4+ T cell counts above 400 cells/uL and were CMV-seropositive. CD8+ T cells were removed from PBMCs prior to stimulation. This sample is part of a study of persistence of HIV-infected CD4 T cells.

Study-wide findings and caveats: The rare CMV-responding cells with HIV-1 proviruses were not separately TCR-sequenced.

The source of this sequence is an adult man with HIV who was CMV-seropositive. This specimen was CD4+ T cells sorted from PBMCs after approximately 20-hour stimulation, taken from a patient who received antiretroviral therapy. The chain carries TRBV7-2 and TRBJ1-1, with D tentatively TRBD1 (6 bases). The CDR3 protein is CASSSGHMNTEAFF. DNA of the CDR3: TGTGCCAGCAGCTCGGGACACATGAACACTGAAGCTTTCTTT.